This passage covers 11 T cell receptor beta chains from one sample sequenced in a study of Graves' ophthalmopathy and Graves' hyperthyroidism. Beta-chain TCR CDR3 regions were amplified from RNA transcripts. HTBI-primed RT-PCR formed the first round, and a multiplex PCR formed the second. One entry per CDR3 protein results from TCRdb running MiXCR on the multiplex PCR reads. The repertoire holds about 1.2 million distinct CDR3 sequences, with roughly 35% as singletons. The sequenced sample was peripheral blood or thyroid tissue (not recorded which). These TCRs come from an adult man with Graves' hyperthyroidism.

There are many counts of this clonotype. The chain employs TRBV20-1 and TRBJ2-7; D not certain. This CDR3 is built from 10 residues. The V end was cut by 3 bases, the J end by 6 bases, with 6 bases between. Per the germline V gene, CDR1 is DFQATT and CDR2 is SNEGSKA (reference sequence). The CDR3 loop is CSASRFEQYF. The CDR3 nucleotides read TGCAGTGCTAGCCGTTTCGAGCAGTACTTC.

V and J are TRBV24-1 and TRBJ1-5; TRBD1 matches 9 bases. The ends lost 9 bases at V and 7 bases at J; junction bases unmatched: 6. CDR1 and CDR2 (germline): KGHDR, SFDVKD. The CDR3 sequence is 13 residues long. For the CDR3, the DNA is TGTGCCACCGCGGGACAGGGCGACCAGCCCCAGCATTTT. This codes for CATAGQGDQPQHF.

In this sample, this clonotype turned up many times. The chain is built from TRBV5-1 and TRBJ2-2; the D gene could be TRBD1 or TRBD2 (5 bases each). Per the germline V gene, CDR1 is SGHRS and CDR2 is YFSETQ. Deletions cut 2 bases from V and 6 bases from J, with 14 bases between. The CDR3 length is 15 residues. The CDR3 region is CASSFDRDAAGELFF. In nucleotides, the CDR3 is TGCGCCAGCAGCTTCGACCGGGACGCCGCCGGGGAGCTGTTTTTT. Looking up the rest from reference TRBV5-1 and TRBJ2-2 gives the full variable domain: KAGVTQTPRYLIKTRGQQVTLSCSPISGHRSVSWYQQTPGQGLQFLFEYFSETQRNKGNFPGRFSGRQFSNSRSEMNVSTLELGDSALYLCASSFDRDAAGELFFGEGSRLTVL.

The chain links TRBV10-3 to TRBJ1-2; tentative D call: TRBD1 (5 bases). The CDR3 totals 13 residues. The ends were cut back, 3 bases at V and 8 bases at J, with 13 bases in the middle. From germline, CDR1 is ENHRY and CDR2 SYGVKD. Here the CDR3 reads CAISDRASDGYTF. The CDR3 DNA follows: TGTGCCATCAGTGACAGGGCTTCGGACGGCTACACCTTC.

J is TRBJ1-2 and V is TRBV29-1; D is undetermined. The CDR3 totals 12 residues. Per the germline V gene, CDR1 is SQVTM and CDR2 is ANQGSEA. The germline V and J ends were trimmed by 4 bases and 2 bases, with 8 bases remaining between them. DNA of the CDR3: TGCAGCGTTGGAATGGGGAACTATGGCTACACCTTC. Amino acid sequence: CSVGMGNYGYTF.

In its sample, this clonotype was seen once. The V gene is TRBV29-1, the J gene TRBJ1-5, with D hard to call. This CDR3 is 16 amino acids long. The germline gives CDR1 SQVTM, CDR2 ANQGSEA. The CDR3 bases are TGCAGTGCTAGGGCGGGTATGAGTTATAGCAATCAGCCCCAGCATTTT. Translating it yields CSARAGMSYSNQPQHF.

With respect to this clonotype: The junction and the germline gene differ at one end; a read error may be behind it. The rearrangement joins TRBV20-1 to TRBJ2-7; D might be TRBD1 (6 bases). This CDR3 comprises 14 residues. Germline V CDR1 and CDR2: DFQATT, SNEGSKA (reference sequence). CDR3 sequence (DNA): TGCAGTGCTAGTGTAGGGGGTCAGGCCGGGGAGCTGTACTTC. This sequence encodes CSASVGGQAGELYF.

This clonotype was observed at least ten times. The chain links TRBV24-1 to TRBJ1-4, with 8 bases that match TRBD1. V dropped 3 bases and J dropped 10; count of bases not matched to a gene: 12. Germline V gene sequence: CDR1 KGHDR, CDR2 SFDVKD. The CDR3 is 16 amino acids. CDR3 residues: CATSDPRGDRSGKLFF. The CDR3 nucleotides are TGTGCCACCAGTGATCCGCGCGGGGACAGGTCCGGAAAACTGTTTTTT.

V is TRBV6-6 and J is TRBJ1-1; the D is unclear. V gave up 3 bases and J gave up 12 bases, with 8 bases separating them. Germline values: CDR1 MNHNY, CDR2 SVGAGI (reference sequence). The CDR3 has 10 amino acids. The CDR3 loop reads CASSYGVTFF. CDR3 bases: TGTGCCAGCAGTTATGGGGTAACTTTCTTT.

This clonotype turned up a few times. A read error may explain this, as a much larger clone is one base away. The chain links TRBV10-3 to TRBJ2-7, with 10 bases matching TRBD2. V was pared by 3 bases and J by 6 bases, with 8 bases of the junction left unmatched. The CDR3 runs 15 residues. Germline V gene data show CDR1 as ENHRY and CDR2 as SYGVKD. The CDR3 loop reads CAISESSGGACEQYF. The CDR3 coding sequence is TGTGCCATCAGTGAATCAAGCGGGGGGGCCTGCGAGCAGTACTTC.

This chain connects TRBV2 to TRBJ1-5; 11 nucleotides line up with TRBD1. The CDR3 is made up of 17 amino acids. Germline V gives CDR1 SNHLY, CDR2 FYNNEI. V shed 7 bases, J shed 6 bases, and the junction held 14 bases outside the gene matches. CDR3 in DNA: TGTGCCAGCACTGGACAGGGGGCTAAACCGGCGGGTCAGCCCCAGCATTTT. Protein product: CASTGQGAKPAGQPQHF.